A selection of T cell receptor beta chains follows, all from one sample in a study of cytotoxic CD8 clonotypes in ibrutinib-treated CLL. Sequencing used immunoSEQ multiplex PCR; TCRdb keeps in-frame clones, though not all of them. There are about 130,000 clones in the sample; about 79% occur only once, and 9.5% to 15% lies in the top ten. Here the sequenced sample was PBMCs, taken after 12 months of ibrutinib treatment. The source of these receptors is a human donor with chronic lymphocytic leukemia. The CDR3 runs from the conserved cysteine through the conserved F or W. Where a row states a size, it is once, few, many or the class of an expanded clone; other rows omit it.

cdr3_aa j_call v_call clone_size
CASSIPFPPYEQYF TRBJ2-7 TRBV19 .
CASSTAGTGTGNTIYF TRBJ1-3 TRBV19 .
CASKERKGVTYEQYF TRBJ2-7 TRBV6-4 once
CASSHGDGIYEQYF TRBJ2-7 TRBV4-2 .
CASSLESPDTQYF TRBJ2-3 TRBV7-2 .
CASSLMGLEGDTQYF TRBJ2-3 TRBV11-3 .
CASSQGGWGTYNEQFF TRBJ2-1 TRBV4-1 .
CATSRDPRGRAREQYF TRBJ2-7 TRBV15 .
CATSDRNQPQHF TRBJ1-5 TRBV15 few
CASSFPGPYPYNEQFF TRBJ2-1 TRBV28 .
CASSIDRDNSYEQYF TRBJ2-7 TRBV19 .
CASSYWRTVNTGELFF TRBJ2-2 TRBV6-6 .
CASSSTSVDTQYF TRBJ2-3 TRBV14 .
CASSVAGRAHNEQFF TRBJ2-1 TRBV9 .
CSASAGVGQYF TRBJ2-3 TRBV20-1 .
CASSWDRGQAEQFF TRBJ2-1 TRBV5-4 once
CASSLEPNTEAFF TRBJ1-1 TRBV5-1 .
CASSQGQVITDTQYF TRBJ2-3 TRBV4-2 .
CASSSGRGQPNTEAFF TRBJ1-1 TRBV7-6 .
CASSEVRTWYEQYF TRBJ2-7 TRBV6-1 once
CASSFGTSGSWTGELFF TRBJ2-2 TRBV27 .
CASTLAPGGLDEQYF TRBJ2-7 TRBV11-2 .
CASSLGASTDTQYF TRBJ2-3 TRBV28 .
CGIQSGANVLTF TRBJ2-6 TRBV29-1 .
CASSPGTAVGTEAFF TRBJ1-1 TRBV7-9 few
CASSPLAGENIQYF TRBJ2-4 TRBV27 .
CASSRQSSYNEQFF TRBJ2-1 TRBV5-1 .
CASSSRDTEAFF TRBJ1-1 TRBV19 .
CASSRLAGSYEQYF TRBJ2-7 TRBV13 once
CASSFLADSYNEQFF TRBJ2-1 TRBV5-1 .
CASSLVENYGYTF TRBJ1-2 TRBV7-9 .
CASSPDTDTQYF TRBJ2-3 TRBV7-9 .
CASSVELTREQYF TRBJ2-7 TRBV9 .
CASRDRGGNTEAFF TRBJ1-1 TRBV25-1 .
CASSEAWGGYGYTF TRBJ1-2 TRBV6-1 .
CASSPYKASGRMRRSYNEQFF TRBJ2-1 TRBV7-8 .
CASSLMSGGPGELFF TRBJ2-2 TRBV7-2 .
CASSESLQSYEQYF TRBJ2-7 TRBV10-1 .
CASSLGTRSYEQYF TRBJ2-7 TRBV27 .
CASSRFGQGTSNYGYTF TRBJ1-2 TRBV7-9 .
CASSYDRLDGYTF TRBJ1-2 TRBV6-1 .
CASSQDTDSQETQYF TRBJ2-5 TRBV4-3 .
CASSILQGAGYGYTF TRBJ1-2 TRBV9 .
CAWRARLANYGYTF TRBJ1-2 TRBV30 few
CASSVTGGLSDTQYF TRBJ2-3 TRBV9 .
CASSHPRETQYF TRBJ2-5 TRBV4-1 once
CASSPYTDTEAFF TRBJ1-1 TRBV5-1 .
CASRETGYDQPQHF TRBJ1-5 TRBV10-2 few
CASSLYVDTQYF TRBJ2-3 TRBV7-9 .
CASSFLANTEAFF TRBJ1-1 TRBV7-3 .
CASSDGRVASTGELFF TRBJ2-2 TRBV2 .
CASSEFRLAGGRGEQFF TRBJ2-1 TRBV2 .
CASSIGRLRVKNIQYF TRBJ2-4 TRBV19 .